A single sample gave rise to the 5 T cell receptor beta chains below, sequenced in a study of type 1 and type 2 diabetes patients. PCR was run on genomic DNA. The TCR beta CDR3 region was amplified using 30 forward and 13 reverse primers. MiXCR was run by TCRdb on the multiplex PCR reads, yielding one entry per CDR3 protein. The data contain about 250,000 distinct CDR3 sequences, around 47% of them seen just once; the ten biggest clones take up roughly 15%. The sequencing input was peripheral blood mononuclear cells (PBMCs). The receptors here all came from a young man with type 2 diabetes.

This clonotype has just a few counts. This rearrangement joins TRBV6-6 to TRBJ2-5; 8 nucleotides align to TRBD2. The germline V gene has CDR1 MNHNY and CDR2 SVGAGI (reference sequence). Germline trimming cut 7 bases from V and 1 base from J; bases unmatched to any gene: 11. The CDR3 extends over 16 amino acids. The CDR3 DNA reads as TGTGCCAGCATGCAGCCTCTAGCGGGCGGCCAAGAGACCCAGTACTTC. This gives the protein CASMQPLAGGQETQYF.

This clonotype was recorded a few times. This rearrangement joins TRBV24-1 to TRBJ2-1; 11 bases agree with TRBD2. The CDR3 runs to 14 residues. CDR1 is KGHDR, CDR2 SFDVKD, per germline. Trimming at V came to 7 bases and at J to 5 bases, leaving 3 bases not matched to a gene. DNA for the CDR3: TGTGCCACCAGAGGGACTAGCGGACACAATGAGCAGTTCTTC. Its protein product is CATRGTSGHNEQFF.

With respect to this clonotype: One base away lies a much larger clone, so this may be a sequencing read error. This chain uses TRBV7-2 with TRBJ2-3; D gene ambiguous. Germline assignment: CDR1 SGHTA and CDR2 FQGNSA. V lost 8 bases to trimming and J lost 2 bases, with 8 bases between them. The length of the CDR3 is 12 residues. This CDR3 reads CASGSYTDTQYF. CDR3 sequence (DNA): TGTGCCAGCGGCTCTTACACAGATACGCAGTATTTT.

The chain uses TRBV6-6 and TRBJ1-2, with D possibly matching TRBD1 (5 bases). Germline assignment: CDR1 MNHNY and CDR2 SVGAGI (reference sequence). The CDR3 spans 12 residues. V dropped 7 bases and J dropped 4 bases, with 10 bases sitting between them. The CDR3 is CASTGEAYGYTF. CDR3 in DNA: TGTGCCAGCACGGGGGAGGCCTATGGCTACACCTTC.

The chain employs TRBV27 and TRBJ2-7; tentatively, D is TRBD2 (5 bases). V dropped 2 bases and J dropped 6 bases, with 14 bases sitting between them. Germline CDR1 reads MNHEY; CDR2 reads SMNVEV (reference sequence). This CDR3 has 14 amino acids. The CDR3 region has the DNA TGTGCCAGCAGTTTAGCCCGGCGGGTACTCGAGCAGTACTTC. Amino acids: CASSLARRVLEQYF.